This is a list of T cell receptor beta chains from one sample in a study of T-cell reconstitution after alpha-beta-depleted transplantation in children. A single record per CDR3 protein comes from TCRdb applying MiXCR to the PCR reads. The top ten hold around 5.8% of the sample, which has 490,000 or so distinct CDR3 sequences, around 13% seen once. Source: PBMCs from the stem cell graft donor, taken from the stem cell graft. The receptors stem from a human donor who donated a stem cell graft to a child with combined immunodeficiency. Each CDR3 is given with its conserved first and last residue. D genes are given only for firm matches. Clone size, where shown, is once, few, many, or a class for clones that have expanded.

>TRBD1|TRBV11-2|.|TRBJ1-1
TGTGCCAGCAGCCCCCACAGGGGGGTGAACACTGAAGCTTTCTTT
CASSPHRGVNTEAFF
>TRBD2|TRBV25-1|few|TRBJ2-7
TGTGCCAGCAGTGAATATATTCGCGGGGGTGCCTACGAGCAGTACTTC
CASSEYIRGGAYEQYF
>TRBD1|TRBV4-3|few|TRBJ2-1
TGCGCCAGCAGCCCCCGAGGGGACAGGGTCGACAATGAGCAGTTCTTC
CASSPRGDRVDNEQFF
>.|TRBV6-2/TRBV6-3|few|TRBJ2-1
TGTGCCAGCGGATCCGGGCTGTCTGAGTTCTTC
CASGSGLSEFF
>.|TRBV12-3/TRBV12-4|few|TRBJ1-5
TGTGCCAGCAGTTGGAGCAATCAGCCCCAGCATTTT
CASSWSNQPQHF
>.|TRBV6-1|.|TRBJ2-3
TGTGCCAGCAGTCAAACCCTAGGACAACTAGAGGATACGCAGTATTTT
CASSQTLGQLEDTQYF
>.|TRBV4-3|few|TRBJ2-7
TGCGCCAGCAGCGAATTGTGGAGGGCGGGGTACGAGCAGTACTTC
CASSELWRAGYEQYF
>.|TRBV12-3/TRBV12-4|many|TRBJ2-6
TGTGCCAGCAGATTAGGGGCATGGTCCTCTGGGGCCAACGTCCTGACTTTC
CASRLGAWSSGANVLTF
>.|TRBV30|.|TRBJ2-7
TGTGCCTGGAGTGGGGTGGGGGGAATTGACGAGCAGTACTTC
CAWSGVGGIDEQYF
>.|TRBV12-3/TRBV12-4|many|TRBJ1-1
TGTGCCAGCAGTTTTCGTAGGGACGCGATCCCTGAAGCTTTCTTT
CASSFRRDAIPEAFF
>.|TRBV29-1|few|TRBJ2-7
TGCAGCGTTCTGGACGGCTCGGGGTCCCTCTACGAGCAGTACTTC
CSVLDGSGSLYEQYF
>.|TRBV4-2|many|TRBJ2-6
TGTGCCAGCAGCCAAGATGGGACATCTGGGGCCAACGTCCTGACTTTC
CASSQDGTSGANVLTF
>TRBD2|TRBV7-3|.|TRBJ2-1
TGTGCCAGCAGCGCACTCCCGAGGAGCGGGAGTGGAAATGAGCAGTTCTTC
CASSALPRSGSGNEQFF
>TRBD2|TRBV30|.|TRBJ2-1
TGTGCCTGGAGTCTTGGGGGAGGGTACAATGAGCAGTTCTTC
CAWSLGGGYNEQFF
>.|TRBV6-1|few|TRBJ2-7
TGTGCCAGCAGTGACGACCAAAAGAGGGCCTACGAGCAGTACTTC
CASSDDQKRAYEQYF
>TRBD1|TRBV12-3/TRBV12-4|.|TRBJ2-2
TGTGCCAGCAGTTTCAACAGGGGGCGAGGGACCGGGGAGCTGTTTTTT
CASSFNRGRGTGELFF
>.|TRBV10-3|few|TRBJ2-1
TGTGCCATCAGTGCAAGACTAGAGGCGTCCTACAATGAGCAGTTCTTC
CAISARLEASYNEQFF
>.|TRBV5-1|.|TRBJ2-5
TGCGCCAGCAGCTCCGGACACCTCCAAGAGACCCAGTACTTC
CASSSGHLQETQYF
>.|TRBV4-3|many|TRBJ2-1
TGCGCCAGCAGCCAAGGGGGCGACCACTTACGGGAGCAGTTCTTC
CASSQGGDHLREQFF
>TRBD1|TRBV4-3|few|TRBJ2-7
TGCGCCAGCAGCCAAGATTGGACAGGGGGTATTGAGCAGTACTTC
CASSQDWTGGIEQYF
>.|TRBV29-1|many|TRBJ2-7
TGCAGCGTTATAGGGGTAGCGGCCTCTTACGAGCAGTACTTC
CSVIGVAASYEQYF
>.|TRBV7-8|few|TRBJ1-5
TGTGCCAGCAGCCGGCTTCCGGGGATAAACCAGCCCCAGCATTTT
CASSRLPGINQPQHF
>.|TRBV5-6|few|TRBJ2-1
TGTGCCAGCAGCTTGGACACCCGGCAGTTCTTC
CASSLDTRQFF
>.|TRBV2|.|TRBJ2-3
TGTGCCAGCAGGGACCCGCGAGCGGATACGCAGTATTTT
CASRDPRADTQYF
>TRBD2|TRBV20-1|few|TRBJ2-5
TGCAGTGCCGGGGGGGTCCTAGAGACCCAGTACTTC
CSAGGVLETQYF
>TRBD2|TRBV29-1|.|TRBJ2-5
TGCAGCGCCACGGGGATTCCGGGAGGGGGTGAGACCCAGTACTTC
CSATGIPGGGETQYF
>.|TRBV4-3|few|TRBJ2-1
TGCGCCAGCAGCCTTACTACCGGGACTCCCTACAATGAGCAGTTCTTC
CASSLTTGTPYNEQFF
>.|TRBV4-3|.|TRBJ2-3
TGCGCCAGCAAGATGGGCGGGGGCCACACAGATACGCAGTATTTT
CASKMGGGHTDTQYF
>TRBD2|TRBV7-9|few|TRBJ2-1
TGTGCCAGCAGCCAGACTAGCATTGAGCAGTTCTTC
CASSQTSIEQFF
>TRBD2|TRBV20-1|many|TRBJ2-1
TGCAGTGCTAGAGACGGGACTACCATTAGCTCCTACAATGAGCAGTTCTTC
CSARDGTTISSYNEQFF
>.|TRBV24-1|.|TRBJ2-5
TGTGCCACCAGTGGGGGGTTCGAAGCTCAAGAGACCCAGTACTTC
CATSGGFEAQETQYF
>.|TRBV30|many|TRBJ1-1
TGTGCCTGGACGCAGGGTAGGCAAGCTTTCTTT
CAWTQGRQAFF
>.|TRBV6-2/TRBV6-3|few|TRBJ2-7
TGTGCCAGCAGTTACAGGGGACTGCTATCCTACGAGCAGTACTTC
CASSYRGLLSYEQYF
>.|TRBV5-1|medium-sized|TRBJ2-3
TGCGCCAGCAGCTTGCAGGGCAGACGGAGCACAGATACGCAGTATTTT
CASSLQGRRSTDTQYF
>.|TRBV6-1|few|TRBJ2-1
TGTGCCAGCAGTCAGCAAGGGGACCCACCGGGGAATGAGCAGTTCTTC
CASSQQGDPPGNEQFF
>TRBD1|TRBV9|few|TRBJ2-2
TGTGCCAGCAGCGTAGCGGGACAGGGTCGGCGCACCGGGGAGCTGTTTTTT
CASSVAGQGRRTGELFF
>TRBD2|TRBV29-1|few|TRBJ2-1
TGCAGCGTTGAACCGCCCAGCGGGAGATCTAATGAGCAGTTCTTC
CSVEPPSGRSNEQFF
>.|TRBV6-5|.|TRBJ1-2
TGTGCCAGCAGCCCGACGGCCTATGGCTACACCTTC
CASSPTAYGYTF
>TRBD1|TRBV15|many|TRBJ2-5
TGTGCCACCAGCAGAGTAACCGGGACAGGGGCGGCGGAGACCCAGTACTTC
CATSRVTGTGAAETQYF
>.|TRBV7-9|.|TRBJ2-3
TGTGCCAGCGGCTTAGACGGGACCCACACAGATACGCAGTATTTT
CASGLDGTHTDTQYF
>.|TRBV27|.|TRBJ2-1
TGTGCCAGCAGTTTATATCAGGGGCAGACGAATGAGCAGTTCTTC
CASSLYQGQTNEQFF
>.|TRBV12-3/TRBV12-4|.|TRBJ2-7
TGTGTCAGCTCCGCCAGGAGAGCGTACGAGCAGTACTTC
CVSSARRAYEQYF
>TRBD1|TRBV28|.|TRBJ2-7
TGTGCCAGCAGAAGGACAGGGGACTTCTACGAGCAGTACTTC
CASRRTGDFYEQYF
>TRBD1|TRBV20-1|.|TRBJ2-7
TGCAGTGTTAGACGGGACAGGGTAGGCGAGCAGTACTTC
CSVRRDRVGEQYF
>.|TRBV29-1|.|TRBJ2-7
TGCAGCGTTGGAAGTTTTGTGCTCGAGCAGTACTTC
CSVGSFVLEQYF
>.|TRBV27|many|TRBJ2-7
TGTGCCAGCACCACGGACGGGGGACGGGAGAGGCAGTACTTC
CASTTDGGRERQYF
>.|TRBV9|many|TRBJ2-5
TGTGCCAGCAGCCCGCGGTGGGAGGAAGAGACCCAGTACTTC
CASSPRWEEETQYF
>.|TRBV6-1|few|TRBJ2-2
TGTGCCAGCAGTCTCTGGACAGCCTCGAACACCGGGGAGCTGTTTTTT
CASSLWTASNTGELFF
>.|TRBV20-1|.|TRBJ2-3
TGCAGTGCTATAGAATCCACAGATACGAAGTATTTT
CSAIESTDTKYF
>TRBD1|TRBV29-1|once|TRBJ2-2
TGCAGCGTCGCGGACAGGGGGAGTGTCACCGGGGAGCTGTTTTTT
CSVADRGSVTGELFF
>.|TRBV12-3/TRBV12-4|many|TRBJ1-5
TGTGCCAGCAGTTTAGTAGATCAGCCCCAGCATTTT
CASSLVDQPQHF
>TRBD1|TRBV5-1|.|TRBJ2-1
TGCGCCAGCGCTTGGACAGGTGGGGTAAATGAGCAGTTCTTC
CASAWTGGVNEQFF
>TRBD2|TRBV5-1|few|TRBJ2-7
TGCGCCAGCAGCTTGGCCAGGGGACTAGCGGGAAGGAGCTCCTACGAGCAGTACTTC
CASSLARGLAGRSSYEQYF
>.|TRBV5-1|few|TRBJ2-7
TGCGCCAGCAGCTTGGTTTGGACGGGGGCCTCCTACGAGCAGTACTTC
CASSLVWTGASYEQYF
>.|TRBV25-1|many|TRBJ2-7
TGTGCCAGCATGCCTCGAGGGGAAGGGATCGAGCAGTACTTC
CASMPRGEGIEQYF
>.|TRBV6-5|.|TRBJ1-2
TGTGCCAGCAGCGCAAGTTTCTCAGGGTTTAATGGCTACACCTTC
CASSASFSGFNGYTF
>TRBD1|TRBV6-2/TRBV6-3|.|TRBJ2-3
TGTGCCAGCAGTTACGGGGACAGGGAGATAGATACGCAGTATTTT
CASSYGDREIDTQYF
>TRBD1|TRBV27|many|TRBJ2-7
TGTGCCAGCAGAGCTAACGCAGGGGGCTTGGACTTC
CASRANAGGLDF
>TRBD1|TRBV24-1|few|TRBJ2-3
TGTGCCACCAGTGAGGGACAGTCTAGCACAGATACGCAGTATTTT
CATSEGQSSTDTQYF